This is a list of T cell receptor beta chains from one sample in a study of vaccination effects on CD4 cells after COVID-19. Sequencing used immunoSEQ multiplex PCR; TCRdb keeps in-frame clones, though not all of them. Altogether roughly 30,000 clones are present, 55% to 85% being singletons, with the ten largest covering 8.5% to 10%. No cognate antigen is known for these TCRs. This material consisted of CD4+ T cells from PBMCs cultured with HCoV-NL63 spike peptides, taken after COVID-19 vaccination. Receptors were obtained from a human donor who received a COVID-19 vaccine. CDR3s include the opening cysteine and the closing phenylalanine or tryptophan. The order of the fields is D gene, V gene, J gene, CDR3 protein, CDR3 DNA. D genes are given only for firm matches.

d_gene: TRBD2
v_gene: TRBV10-3
j_gene: TRBJ2-1
CDR3aa: CAISEEKGLAGDNPNEQFF
CDR3nt: TGTGCCATCAGTGAGGAAAAGGGACTAGCGGGAGACAATCCCAATGAGCAGTTCTTC

d_gene: TRBD2
v_gene: TRBV10-3
j_gene: TRBJ2-5
CDR3aa: CAIGPGLADGETQYF
CDR3nt: TGTGCCATCGGGCCGGGACTAGCTGACGGAGAGACCCAGTACTTC

d_gene: .
v_gene: TRBV6-5
j_gene: TRBJ1-5
CDR3aa: CASRQQGVSQPQHF
CDR3nt: TGTGCCAGCAGGCAGCAGGGTGTGAGTCAGCCCCAGCATTTT

d_gene: .
v_gene: TRBV5-1
j_gene: TRBJ1-2
CDR3aa: CASSLSSDTVYGYTF
CDR3nt: TGCGCCAGCAGCTTGAGTTCTGACACTGTCTATGGCTACACCTTC

d_gene: .
v_gene: TRBV12-3/TRBV12-4
j_gene: TRBJ2-2
CDR3aa: CASSLYNTGELFF
CDR3nt: TGTGCCAGCAGTTTATATAACACCGGGGAGCTGTTTTTT

d_gene: .
v_gene: TRBV7-9
j_gene: TRBJ2-1
CDR3aa: CASSLGSEQFF
CDR3nt: TGTGCCAGCAGCTTAGGGTCGGAGCAGTTCTTC

d_gene: TRBD2
v_gene: TRBV3-1/TRBV3-2
j_gene: TRBJ2-5
CDR3aa: CASSQRGTSRETQYF
CDR3nt: TGTGCCAGCAGCCAACGAGGGACTAGCAGAGAGACCCAGTACTTC

d_gene: .
v_gene: TRBV11-2
j_gene: TRBJ1-2
CDR3aa: CASSLARASYGYTF
CDR3nt: TGTGCCAGCAGCTTAGCGCGAGCATCTTATGGCTACACCTTC

d_gene: TRBD1
v_gene: TRBV5-3
j_gene: TRBJ1-1
CDR3aa: CARSPPTGERYTEAFF
CDR3nt: TGTGCCAGAAGCCCACCCACAGGGGAACGCTACACTGAAGCTTTCTTT

d_gene: .
v_gene: TRBV5-4
j_gene: TRBJ1-2
CDR3aa: CASSADRNYGYTF
CDR3nt: TGTGCCAGCAGCGCGGACAGAAACTATGGCTACACCTTC

d_gene: .
v_gene: TRBV21-1
j_gene: TRBJ1-1
CDR3aa: CASSLGGEDTEAFF
CDR3nt: TGTGCCAGCAGTTTAGGGGGGGAGGACACTGAAGCTTTCTTT